The 9 T cell receptor beta chains below were found in one sample sequenced in a study of blood T cell repertoires in COVID-19. Clones were read by immunoSEQ multiplex PCR, and TCRdb kept only the in-frame ones, dropping some. The sample has over 100,000 clones; roughly 80% are singletons. Material: peripheral blood. These receptors were obtained from an elderly woman with active or convalescent COVID-19.

The chain combines TRBV6-5 with TRBJ1-1; D is ambiguous. CDR1 and CDR2 from the germline V gene are MNHEY and SVGAGI. There are 13 residues in the CDR3. Trimming removed 5 bases from V and 1 base from J, with 8 bases in between. CDR3 region: CASSLTENTEAFF. CDR3 DNA sequence: TGTGCCAGCAGTCTAACAGAGAACACTGAAGCTTTCTTT.

The gene calls are TRBV3-1 (or the pseudogene TRBV3-2) and TRBJ2-3; 7 positions match TRBD2. This CDR3 comprises 14 residues. The V segment lost 2 bases and the J segment 5 bases; nucleotides outside the gene matches: 4. Germline-derived CDR1 and CDR2 are LGHDT and YNNKEL (reference sequence). DNA of the CDR3: TGTGCCAGCAGCCAACGACTAGCTGGAGATACGCAGTATTTT. Translating it yields CASSQRLAGDTQYF.

V usage is TRBV7-3 and J usage is TRBJ2-1; D may be TRBD2 (5 bases). The CDR3 is 13 amino acids. V gave up 4 bases and J gave up 8 bases, with 12 bases separating them. Germline CDR1 SGHTA, CDR2 FQGTGA. For the CDR3, the DNA is TGTGCCAGCAGCTCCCCCCAGGAGGATGAGCAGTTCTTC. This codes for CASSSPQEDEQFF. The full variable domain, completed using reference TRBV7-3 and TRBJ2-1, is GAGVSQTPSNKVTEKGKYVELRCDPISGHTALYWYRQSLGQGPEFLIYFQGTGAADDSGLPNDRFFAVRPEGSVSTLKIQRTERGDSAVYLCASSSPQEDEQFFGPGTRLTVL.

CDR3 in DNA: TGTGCCAGCAGTAAGGGACAGGGGTCCCCCTACGAGCAGTACTTC. Translated, it gives CASSKGQGSPYEQYF. The genes are TRBV2 and TRBJ2-7, with TRBD1 matching over 10 bases. CDR3 length: 15 amino acids. The germline gives CDR1 SNHLY, CDR2 FYNNEI. V trimming: 5 bases; J trimming: 2 bases; junction bases outside the gene matches: 6.

This chain connects TRBV28 to TRBJ2-7, with 9 bases that match TRBD1. This CDR3 region has 14 residues. V lost 8 bases, J lost 6 bases, and 11 bases stayed unmatched. The germline V gene has CDR1 MDHEN and CDR2 SYDVKM. This chain's CDR3 is CASRTGTGPSEQYF. The CDR3 DNA reads as TGTGCCAGCCGAACCGGGACAGGGCCGTCCGAGCAGTACTTC.

This clone came up a few times. This rearrangement joins TRBV27 to TRBJ2-3; 13 bases agree with TRBD2. The V gene's germline CDR1 is MNHEY and CDR2 SMNVEV (reference sequence). Trimming at V came to 5 bases and at J to 3 bases, leaving 14 bases not matched to a gene. The CDR3 contains 19 residues. CDR3 sequence (DNA): TGTGCCAGCAGTCCTTCCTCAGGACTAGCGGGAGTTCTTACAGATACGCAGTATTTT. This codes for CASSPSSGLAGVLTDTQYF.

The rearrangement uses TRBV4-3 and TRBJ1-1, with TRBD1 matching over 7 bases. V was pared by 3 bases and J by 4 bases, with 8 bases of the junction left unmatched. This CDR3 is built from 15 residues. Germline assignment: CDR1 LGHNA and CDR2 YSLEER. This chain's CDR3 is CASSHEDRDGTEAFF. The CDR3 DNA reads TGCGCCAGCAGCCATGAAGACAGGGACGGCACTGAAGCTTTCTTT.

This clone has just a few counts. This chain connects TRBV7-8 to TRBJ2-3, with TRBD2 matching 10 bases. Per germline, CDR1 SGHVS and CDR2 FQNEAQ. Trimming removed 2 bases from V and 3 bases from J; junction bases left unmatched: 2. The length of the CDR3 is 15 residues. This CDR3 reads CASSLRLAGTDTQYF. The CDR3 coding sequence is TGTGCCAGCAGCTTAAGACTAGCGGGTACAGATACGCAGTATTTT.

The chain joins TRBV11-2 to TRBJ2-7; 10 nucleotides line up with TRBD2. The germline V gene encodes CDR1 SGHAT and CDR2 FQNNGV. V shed 0 bases and J 2 bases; nucleotides not matched to a gene: 7. CDR3 length equals 17 residues. The CDR3 spells CASSLEVGAGGPYEQYF. CDR3 nucleotide sequence: TGTGCCAGCAGCTTAGAGGTCGGAGCGGGAGGGCCCTACGAGCAGTACTTC.